This paragraph reports one TCR beta chain. This receptor's antigen is unknown. Base quality data are lacking; no much larger clone is found one base away. The collaborating institutions used their own protocols to collect whole blood in K2EDTA tubes. For TCRbeta analysis, collaborators shipped samples in one of three forms: frozen whole blood, isolated PBMCs, or DNA extracted from either of those sample types. The data derive from a study of blood T cell repertoires in COVID-19 (dated by TCRdb to 2020 to 2022). Looking at the study overall: Samples from collaborators originated in the United States, Italy and Spain and spanned both the acute and convalescent phases of COVID-19. The prospective study material was composed of cDNA or gDNA derived from T cells, B-cell-depleted T cells, or PBMCs. Deeply sampled blood TCRbeta repertoires from subjects exposed to, actively infected with, or recovered from COVID-19 were included in the dataset. A freely available public database, intended as a resource for researchers studying the immune response to SARS-CoV-2, is where the repertoires were released. The samples were drawn from the first 160 participants of the ongoing ImmuneRACE study and from 1,200 or so subjects provided by 6 global collaborators. Nearly every sample came with metadata listing a de-identified subject ID, COVID-19 status, age in years and sex. Where available, HLA class I and class II types were taken from metadata supplied by the sample provider and were not determined by assay-based typing. Study-wide conclusions, independent of this receptor: Clinical and demographic metadata were provided uncurated, with the amount varying by source and participant.

For CDR1 and CDR2, the germline V gene lists MNHEY and SVGEGT. The CDR3 goes from the cysteine to the phenylalanine over 13 residues. Only the CDR3 DNA stays, 39 bases, in frame from base 1. At the junction V is shortened by 6 bases and J by 11 bases; bases outside the gene matches: 12. The immunoSEQ Assay, a bias-controlled multiplex PCR, was used to amplify TCRbeta CDR3 regions from genomic DNA. Turning to the authors' computational methods: Nucleated cell counts per sample were estimated from amplification of reference gene primers within the assay. To quantify the absolute abundance of each unique TCRbeta CDR3 rearrangement, sequence reads were collapsed and filtered. For each sample, productive Simpson clonality was calculated as the square root of Simpson's diversity index over productive rearrangements. TCRdb took this table from immuneACCESS and kept in-frame rearrangements with V and J called. Such tables lack part of the clones; where checked against another copy, unresolved V genes explain under half of the gap, and the rest is unexplained. The DNA was the basis for D and trimming; V, J and clone size are from that table. This sample is represented by around 85,000 clones; about 83% of them were singletons. The top ten clones comprise approximately 8% of the sample.

The sequenced sample consisted of peripheral blood. This TCR was sampled from a man aged 50-59 years with active COVID-19. This receptor chain uses TRBV6-2 or TRBV6-3 and TRBJ2-7; 8 central bases correspond to TRBD1. The nucleotide sequence reads TGTGCCAGCAGGTACAGGGGGTGGCCACCTGAGTACTTC. It is translated as CASRYRGWPPEYF.